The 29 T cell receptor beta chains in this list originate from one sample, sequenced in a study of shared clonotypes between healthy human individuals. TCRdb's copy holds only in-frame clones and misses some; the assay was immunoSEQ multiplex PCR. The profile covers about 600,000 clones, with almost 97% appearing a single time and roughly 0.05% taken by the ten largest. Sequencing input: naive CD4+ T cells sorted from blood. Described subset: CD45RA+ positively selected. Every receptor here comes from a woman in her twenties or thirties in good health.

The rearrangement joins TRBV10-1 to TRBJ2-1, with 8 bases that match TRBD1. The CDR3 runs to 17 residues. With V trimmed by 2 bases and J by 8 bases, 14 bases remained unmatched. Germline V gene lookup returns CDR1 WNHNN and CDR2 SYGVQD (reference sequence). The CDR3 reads CASSERRGRDLKDEQFF. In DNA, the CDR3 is TGCGCCAGCAGTGAGCGCAGGGGGCGCGATCTTAAGGATGAGCAGTTCTTC.

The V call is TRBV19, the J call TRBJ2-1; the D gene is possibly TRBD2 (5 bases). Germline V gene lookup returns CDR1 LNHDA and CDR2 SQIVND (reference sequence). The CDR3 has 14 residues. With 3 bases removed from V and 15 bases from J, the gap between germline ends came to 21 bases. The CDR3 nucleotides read TGTGCCAGTAGTATCGGCCTAGCACCGCCGTTTTTGTTCTTC. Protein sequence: CASSIGLAPPFLFF.

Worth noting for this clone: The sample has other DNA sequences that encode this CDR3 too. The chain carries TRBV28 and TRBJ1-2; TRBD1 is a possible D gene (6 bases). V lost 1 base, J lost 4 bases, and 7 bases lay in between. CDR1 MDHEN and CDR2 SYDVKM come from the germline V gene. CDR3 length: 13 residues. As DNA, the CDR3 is TGTGCCAGCAGTTTATTACAGGGCTATGGCTACACCTTC. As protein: CASSLLQGYGYTF.

DNA for the CDR3: TGTGCCAGCAGGCCGGGCTTTGCTAACTATGGCTACACCTTC. Encoded protein: CASRPGFANYGYTF. This chain connects TRBV27 to TRBJ1-2; D not resolved. V was cut by 6 bases and J by 0 bases, with 11 bases left in between. The CDR3 totals 14 residues. From germline, CDR1 is MNHEY and CDR2 SMNVEV (reference sequence).

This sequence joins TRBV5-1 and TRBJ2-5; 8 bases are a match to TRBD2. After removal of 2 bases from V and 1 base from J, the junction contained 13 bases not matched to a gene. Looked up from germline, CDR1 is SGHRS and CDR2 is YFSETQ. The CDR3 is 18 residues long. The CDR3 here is CASSFNPSGAGGQETQYF. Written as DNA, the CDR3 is TGCGCCAGCAGCTTTAACCCCTCCGGGGCGGGAGGCCAAGAGACCCAGTACTTC.

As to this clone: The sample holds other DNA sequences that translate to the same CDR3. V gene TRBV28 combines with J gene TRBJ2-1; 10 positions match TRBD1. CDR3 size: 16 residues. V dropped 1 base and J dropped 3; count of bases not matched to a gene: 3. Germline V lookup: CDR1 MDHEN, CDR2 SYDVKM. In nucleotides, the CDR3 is TGTGCCAGCAGTTTATCCGGGACAGGGGACTACAATGAGCAGTTCTTC. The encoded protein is CASSLSGTGDYNEQFF.

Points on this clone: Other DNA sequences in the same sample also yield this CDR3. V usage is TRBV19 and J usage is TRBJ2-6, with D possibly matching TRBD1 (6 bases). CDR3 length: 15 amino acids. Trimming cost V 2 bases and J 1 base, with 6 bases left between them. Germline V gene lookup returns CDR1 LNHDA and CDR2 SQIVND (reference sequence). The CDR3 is CASSIQGSGANVLTF. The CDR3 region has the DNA TGTGCCAGTAGTATACAGGGGTCTGGGGCCAACGTCCTGACTTTC.

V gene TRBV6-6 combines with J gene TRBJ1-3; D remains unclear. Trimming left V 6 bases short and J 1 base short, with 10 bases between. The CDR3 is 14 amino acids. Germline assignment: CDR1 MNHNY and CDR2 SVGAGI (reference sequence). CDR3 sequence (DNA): TGTGCCAGCAGGTTCGGAAGATCTGGAAACACCATATATTTT. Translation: CASRFGRSGNTIYF.

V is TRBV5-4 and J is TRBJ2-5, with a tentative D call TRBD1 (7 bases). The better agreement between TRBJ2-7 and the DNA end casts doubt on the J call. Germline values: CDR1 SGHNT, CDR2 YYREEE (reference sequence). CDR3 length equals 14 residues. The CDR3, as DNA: TGTGCCAGCAGCATAGACAGGGCTAGCGCCGAGCAGTACTTC. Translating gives CASSIDRASAEQYF.

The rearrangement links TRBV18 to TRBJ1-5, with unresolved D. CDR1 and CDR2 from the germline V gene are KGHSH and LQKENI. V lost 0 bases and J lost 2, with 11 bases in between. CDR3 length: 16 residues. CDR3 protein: CASSPPGLNRNQPQHF. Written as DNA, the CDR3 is TGTGCCAGCTCACCACCCGGGCTAAATCGCAATCAGCCCCAGCATTTT.

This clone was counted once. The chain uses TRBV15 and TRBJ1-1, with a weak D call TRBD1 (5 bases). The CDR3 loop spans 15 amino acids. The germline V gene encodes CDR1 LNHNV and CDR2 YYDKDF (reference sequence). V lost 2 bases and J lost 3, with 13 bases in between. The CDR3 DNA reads TGTGCCACCAGCAGAAGACGGGACGGATACACTGAAGCTTTCTTT. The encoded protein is CATSRRRDGYTEAFF.

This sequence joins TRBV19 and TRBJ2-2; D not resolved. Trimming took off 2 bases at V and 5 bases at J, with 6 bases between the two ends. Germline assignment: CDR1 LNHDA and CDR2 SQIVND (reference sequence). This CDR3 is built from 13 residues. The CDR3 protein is CASSIRVTGELFF. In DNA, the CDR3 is TGTGCCAGTAGTATAAGGGTAACCGGGGAGCTGTTTTTT. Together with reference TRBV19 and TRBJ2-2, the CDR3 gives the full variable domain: DGGITQSPKYLFRKEGQNVTLSCEQNLNHDAMYWYRQDPGQGLRLIYYSQIVNDFQKGDIAEGYSVSREKKESFPLTVTSAQKNPTAFYLCASSIRVTGELFFGEGSRLTVL.

As DNA, the CDR3 is TGTGCCAGCAGCGCTCTCGATGACAGGGGAGGGACAGATACGCAGTATTTT. This gives the protein CASSALDDRGGTDTQYF. V usage is TRBV9 and J usage is TRBJ2-3, with D possibly being TRBD1 (8 bases). This CDR3 spans 17 amino acids. Trimming took off 3 bases at V and 3 bases at J, with 20 bases between the two ends. Germline V lookup: CDR1 SGDLS, CDR2 YYNGEE.

CDR3 amino acids: CASSLVAGPNQPQHF. In DNA, the CDR3 is TGCGCCAGCAGCTTGGTAGCTGGACCAAATCAGCCCCAGCATTTT. The chain uses TRBV5-1 and TRBJ1-5, with unresolved D. CDR1 SGHRS and CDR2 YFSETQ come from the germline V gene. The length of the CDR3 is 15 residues. Trimming took off 0 bases at V and 4 bases at J, with 11 bases between the two ends.

The CDR3 loop is CASSQSRQTGNTIYF. Written as DNA, the CDR3 is TGTGCCAGCAGTCAGAGTAGACAAACCGGGAACACCATATATTTT. The gene calls are TRBV6-1 and TRBJ1-3; D not resolved. The CDR3 contains 15 residues. Germline V CDR1 and CDR2: MNHNS, SASEGT. Trimming shortened V by 5 bases and J by 7 bases, and 18 bases separated the two germline ends.

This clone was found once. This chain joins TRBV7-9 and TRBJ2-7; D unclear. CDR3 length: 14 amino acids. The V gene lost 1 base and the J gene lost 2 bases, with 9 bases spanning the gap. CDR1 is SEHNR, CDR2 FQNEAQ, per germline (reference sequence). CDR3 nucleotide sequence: TGTGCCAGCAGCTTAGTGTCAGGCCCCTACGAGCAGTACTTC. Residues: CASSLVSGPYEQYF.

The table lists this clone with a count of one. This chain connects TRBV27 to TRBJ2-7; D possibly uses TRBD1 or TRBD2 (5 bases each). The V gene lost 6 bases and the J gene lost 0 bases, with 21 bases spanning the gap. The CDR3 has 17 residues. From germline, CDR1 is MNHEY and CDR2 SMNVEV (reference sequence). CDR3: CASSRLLGQESSYEQYF. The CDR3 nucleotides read TGTGCCAGCAGCCGACTACTGGGGCAGGAAAGCTCCTACGAGCAGTACTTC.

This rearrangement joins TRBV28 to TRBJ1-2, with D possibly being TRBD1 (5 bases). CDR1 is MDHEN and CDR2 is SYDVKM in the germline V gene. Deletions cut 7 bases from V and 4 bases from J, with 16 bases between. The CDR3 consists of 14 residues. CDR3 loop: CASIGWGPGYGYTF. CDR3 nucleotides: TGTGCCAGCATTGGTTGGGGCCCGGGCTATGGCTACACCTTC.

The CDR3 sequence: CASIPIGEETQYF. The CDR3 region has the DNA TGTGCCAGCATCCCCATCGGGGAGGAGACCCAGTACTTC. This chain uses TRBV28 with TRBJ2-5, with a possible D match to TRBD2 (5 bases). This CDR3 has 13 residues. V lost 7 bases and J lost 5, with 14 bases in between. Germline CDR1 MDHEN, CDR2 SYDVKM.

CDR3 coding DNA: TGTGCCAGCAGTCCCGCAGACAGCACAGATACGCAGTATTTT. Translation: CASSPADSTDTQYF. The chain links TRBV7-3 to TRBJ2-3; D is unresolved. CDR1 is SGHTA, CDR2 FQGTGA, per germline. The CDR3 runs to 14 residues. Trimming removed 6 bases from V and 0 bases from J, with 10 bases in between.

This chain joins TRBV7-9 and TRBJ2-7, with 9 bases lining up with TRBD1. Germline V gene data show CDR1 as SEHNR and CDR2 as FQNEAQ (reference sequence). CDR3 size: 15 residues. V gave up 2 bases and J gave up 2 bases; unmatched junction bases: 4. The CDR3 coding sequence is TGTGCCAGCAGCTTAATTGGACAGGGGACCTACGAGCAGTACTTC. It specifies CASSLIGQGTYEQYF.

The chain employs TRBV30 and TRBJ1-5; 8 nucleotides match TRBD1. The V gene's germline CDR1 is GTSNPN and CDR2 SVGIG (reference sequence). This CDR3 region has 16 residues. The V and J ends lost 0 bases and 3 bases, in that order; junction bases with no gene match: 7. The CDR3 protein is CAWSVSDRGINQPQHF. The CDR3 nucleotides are TGTGCCTGGAGTGTATCCGACAGGGGAATCAATCAGCCCCAGCATTTT.

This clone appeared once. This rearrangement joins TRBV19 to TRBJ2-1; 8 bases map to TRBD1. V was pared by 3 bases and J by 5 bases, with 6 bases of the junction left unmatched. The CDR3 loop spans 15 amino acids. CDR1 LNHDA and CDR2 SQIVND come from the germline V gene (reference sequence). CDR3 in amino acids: CASSIGQGADNEQFF. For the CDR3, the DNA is TGTGCCAGTAGTATCGGCCAGGGGGCGGACAATGAGCAGTTCTTC.

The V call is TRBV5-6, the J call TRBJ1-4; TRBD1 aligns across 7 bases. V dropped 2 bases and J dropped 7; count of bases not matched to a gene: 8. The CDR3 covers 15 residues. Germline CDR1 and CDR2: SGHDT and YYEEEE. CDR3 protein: CASSLEGAMGEKLFF. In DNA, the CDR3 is TGTGCCAGCAGCTTAGAGGGGGCGATGGGTGAAAAACTGTTTTTT.

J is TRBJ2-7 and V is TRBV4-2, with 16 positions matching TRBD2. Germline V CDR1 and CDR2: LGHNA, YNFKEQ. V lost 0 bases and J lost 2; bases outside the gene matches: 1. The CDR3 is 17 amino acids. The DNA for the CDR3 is TGTGCCAGCAGCCAAGATGGGACTAGCGGGAGGGCCTACGAGCAGTACTTC. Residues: CASSQDGTSGRAYEQYF.

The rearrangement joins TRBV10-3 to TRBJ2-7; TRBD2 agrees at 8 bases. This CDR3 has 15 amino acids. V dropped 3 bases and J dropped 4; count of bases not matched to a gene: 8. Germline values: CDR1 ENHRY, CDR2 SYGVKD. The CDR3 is CAISDEASGSYEQYF. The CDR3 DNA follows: TGTGCCATCAGTGATGAGGCTAGCGGGTCATACGAGCAGTACTTC.

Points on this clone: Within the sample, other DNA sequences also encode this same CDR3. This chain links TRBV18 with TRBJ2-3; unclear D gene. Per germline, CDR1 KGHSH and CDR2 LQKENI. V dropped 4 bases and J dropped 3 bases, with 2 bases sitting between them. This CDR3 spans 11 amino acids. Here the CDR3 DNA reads TGTGCCAGCTCACGAACAGATACGCAGTATTTT. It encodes CASSRTDTQYF.

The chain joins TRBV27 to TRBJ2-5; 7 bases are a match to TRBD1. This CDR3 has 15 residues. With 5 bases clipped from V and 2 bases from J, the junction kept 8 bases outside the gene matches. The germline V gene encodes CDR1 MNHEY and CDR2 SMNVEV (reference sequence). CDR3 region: CASSRSAGGQETQYF. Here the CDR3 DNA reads TGTGCCAGCAGTAGGTCGGCAGGGGGTCAAGAGACCCAGTACTTC.

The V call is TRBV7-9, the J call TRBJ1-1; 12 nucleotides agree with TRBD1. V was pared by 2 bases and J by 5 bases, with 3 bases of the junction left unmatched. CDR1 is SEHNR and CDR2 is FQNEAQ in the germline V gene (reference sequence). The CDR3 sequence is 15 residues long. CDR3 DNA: TGTGCCAGCAGCTTAACGGGACAGGGGGCTACTGAAGCTTTCTTT. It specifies CASSLTGQGATEAFF.